This entry features one TCR beta chain sequence. The assay was immunoSEQ multiplex PCR, and TCRdb's table has in-frame clones only and misses some. The table lists 400,000 or so clones, approximately 91% of them singletons. This CDR3 region has 14 residues. The V segment lost 4 bases and the J segment 2 bases; nucleotides outside the gene matches: 3. CDR1 and CDR2 from the germline V gene are SGHDT and YYEEEE. Documented treatment: over 15 received Ad26.COV2.S at low or high dose, single or two shots; five or six received placebo; per-sample allocation not given. Following the first vaccine or placebo injection, samples were taken on day 63. An Ad26 vector expressing Wuhan-strain SARS-CoV-2 spike served as the vaccine. This entry is derived from a study of Ad26.COV2.S vaccination and SARS-CoV-2 variants. Study at large: Administration of Ad26.COV2.S was intramuscular, either once or twice 56 days apart.

The rearrangement uses TRBV5-6 and TRBJ1-5; TRBD1 aligns across 7 bases. The sequencing used peripheral blood, collected in a trial of Ad26.COV2.S vaccine versus placebo. The TCR comes from a person aged 18-60 years who received the Ad26.COV2.S COVID-19 vaccine or a placebo. This CDR3 reads CASSDGTGNQPQHF. CDR3 sequence (DNA): TGTGCCAGCAGCGACGGGACAGGCAATCAGCCCCAGCATTTT.